The 12 T cell receptor beta chains reported below all come from one sample, sequenced in a study of CD8+ T cells in alopecia areata (dated by TCRdb to 2016 to 2018). The intended sense of this specimen's time point label: about four weeks on oral tofacitinib. The treatment or condition label on this specimen signifies: oral pan-JAK inhibitor, 5-10 mg twice daily. Libraries were prepared through the immunoSEQ multiplex PCR assay. RNA was extracted from all samples and reverse transcribed into cDNA as template for TCR sequencing. TCRdb carries this immuneACCESS record with in-frame sequences only. Its versions omit some clonotypes, under half of them owing to an unresolved V gene in the studies checked, with the rest unexplained. For this sample the table gives 200,000 to 250,000 clones, of which less than 65% were detected only once. Around 3.9% of the sample belongs to the ten largest clones. The sequencing used CD4+ T cells sorted from blood, collected at week 4, from a patient treated with tofacitinib. The receptors were gathered from a human donor with alopecia areata.

This clone was counted a single time. This sequence joins TRBV7-9 and TRBJ1-1; D possibly corresponds to TRBD1 (5 bases). The CDR3 sequence is 17 residues long. Trimming took off 2 bases at V and 1 base at J, with 17 bases between the two ends. Per the germline V gene, CDR1 is SEHNR and CDR2 is FQNEAQ (reference sequence). The CDR3 region is CASSLFPRGRENTEAFF. The CDR3 DNA reads as TGTGCCAGCAGCTTATTTCCTCGGGGACGAGAGAACACTGAAGCTTTCTTT.

CDR3 in DNA: TGTGCCAGCAGCATCGCCGGACAGGGCTACGGGGAGCTGTTTTTT. Translation gives CASSIAGQGYGELFF. The chain joins TRBV7-2 to TRBJ2-2; 8 nucleotides align to TRBD1. The CDR3 totals 15 residues. V lost 5 bases and J lost 7; bases outside the gene matches: 9. Germline V gene sequence: CDR1 SGHTA, CDR2 FQGNSA.

V and J are TRBV12-5 and TRBJ2-3; 8 bases fit TRBD1. The germline gives CDR1 LGHNT, CDR2 FRNRAP. Trimming removed 5 bases from V and 6 bases from J; junction bases left unmatched: 7. This CDR3 has 14 amino acids. CDR3 region: CASGPDRVRDTQYF. In DNA form, the CDR3 reads TGTGCTAGTGGTCCGGACAGGGTCAGGGATACGCAGTATTTT. Complete variable domain (other parts from reference TRBV12-5 and TRBJ2-3): DARVTQTPRHKVTEMGQEVTMRCQPILGHNTVFWYRQTMMQGLELLAYFRNRAPLDDSGMPKDRFSAEMPDATLATLKIQPSEPRDSAVYFCASGPDRVRDTQYFGPGTRLTVL.

J is TRBJ2-1 and V is TRBV7-2, with D tentatively TRBD1 (6 bases). Trimming took off 5 bases at V and 4 bases at J, with 15 bases between the two ends. The CDR3 consists of 15 residues. The germline gives CDR1 SGHTA, CDR2 FQGNSA. CDR3 sequence (DNA): TGTGCCAGCAGCCCCTCAGGGGAAGGGTACAATGAGCAGTTCTTC. It specifies CASSPSGEGYNEQFF.

The J gene is TRBJ1-2, the V gene TRBV27; 8 bases fit TRBD1. V lost 2 bases, J lost 7 bases, and 6 bases stayed unmatched. Germline values: CDR1 MNHEY, CDR2 SMNVEV (reference sequence). The CDR3 covers 14 residues. The CDR3 region has the DNA TGTGCCAGCAGTTTACAGGGGGCGTTTGGTGGCTACACCTTC. This codes for CASSLQGAFGGYTF.

This clone is a singleton in its sample. The chain links TRBV27 to TRBJ1-2, with 12 bases fitting TRBD1. Germline CDR1 is MNHEY and CDR2 is SMNVEV (reference sequence). This CDR3 comprises 14 residues. V shed 3 bases, J shed 8 bases, and the junction held 4 bases outside the gene matches. CDR3 amino acids: CASSFAGTGGGYTF. In DNA form, the CDR3 reads TGTGCCAGCAGTTTTGCCGGGACAGGGGGCGGCTACACCTTC.

The V and J genes are TRBV10-2 and TRBJ2-7; the match to TRBD1 covers 7 bases. Germline V gene sequence: CDR1 WSHSY, CDR2 SAAADI. CDR3 length equals 14 residues. Losses at the gene ends were 4 bases for V and 6 bases for J; bases not matched to a gene: 9. CDR3 bases: TGCGCCAGCAGTGGGGGACAGATGCCTCGCGAGCAGTACTTC. Amino acid sequence: CASSGGQMPREQYF.

This chain joins TRBV9 and TRBJ2-2; D ambiguous. This CDR3 comprises 16 residues. V was cut by 2 bases and J by 0 bases, with 11 bases left in between. Germline CDR1 and CDR2: SGDLS and YYNGEE. Written as DNA, the CDR3 is TGTGCCAGCAGCGTGGTGGGCCATCCGAACACCGGGGAGCTGTTTTTT. This encodes CASSVVGHPNTGELFF.

This chain connects TRBV9 to TRBJ2-2; possible D gene TRBD1, 5 bases. The CDR3 runs 14 residues. Trimming took 6 bases from V and 0 from J, leaving 9 bases between them. From germline, CDR1 is SGDLS and CDR2 YYNGEE. The CDR3 region is CASMGRANTGELFF. The CDR3 DNA reads as TGTGCCAGCATGGGCAGGGCGAACACCGGGGAGCTGTTTTTT.

This chain links TRBV10-3 with TRBJ2-5; 7 nucleotides agree with TRBD1. The J segment lost 4 bases and the V segment lost 0 bases, leaving 8 bases of the junction unmatched. The CDR3 has 16 amino acids. Per germline, CDR1 ENHRY and CDR2 SYGVKD. The CDR3 DNA is TGTGCCATCAGTGAGTCCGGACAGGTTTTGACAGAGACCCAGTACTTC. Amino acids: CAISESGQVLTETQYF.

The CDR3 DNA follows: TGTGCCAGCAGCCTGGGACAGGGGGCGGGCGAGACCCAGTACTTC. Translation gives CASSLGQGAGETQYF. The rearrangement joins TRBV4-2 to TRBJ2-5, with 12 bases matching TRBD1. CDR3 length equals 15 residues. V lost 4 bases and J lost 5; bases outside the gene matches: 5. CDR1 and CDR2 (germline): LGHNA, YNFKEQ.

The rearrangement links TRBV10-3 to TRBJ2-7; 7 bases match TRBD1. In germline, CDR1 is ENHRY, CDR2 SYGVKD. This CDR3 contains 13 residues. The V gene end was trimmed by 5 bases and the J gene end by 1 base; junction bases not matched to a gene: 2. CDR3 sequence (DNA): TGTGCCATCAGTCGACAGGGATCCTACGAGCAGTACTTC. This codes for CAISRQGSYEQYF.